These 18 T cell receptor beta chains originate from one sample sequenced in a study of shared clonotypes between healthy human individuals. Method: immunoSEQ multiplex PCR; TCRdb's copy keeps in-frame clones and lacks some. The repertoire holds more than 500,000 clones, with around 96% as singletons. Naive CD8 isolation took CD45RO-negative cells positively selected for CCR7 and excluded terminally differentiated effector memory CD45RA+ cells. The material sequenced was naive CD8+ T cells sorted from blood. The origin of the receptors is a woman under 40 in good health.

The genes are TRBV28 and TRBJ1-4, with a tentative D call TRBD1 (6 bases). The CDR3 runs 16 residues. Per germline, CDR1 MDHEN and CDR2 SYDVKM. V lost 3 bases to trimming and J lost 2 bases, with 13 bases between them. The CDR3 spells CASSLPYRVTNEKLFF. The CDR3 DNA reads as TGTGCCAGCAGTTTGCCATACAGGGTGACTAATGAAAAACTGTTTTTT.

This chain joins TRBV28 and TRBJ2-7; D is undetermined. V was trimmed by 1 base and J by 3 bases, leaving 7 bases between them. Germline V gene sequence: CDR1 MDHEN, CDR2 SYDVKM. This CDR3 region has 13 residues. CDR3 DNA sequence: TGTGCCAGCAGTTTATTTTTCAGCTACGAGCAGTACTTC. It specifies CASSLFFSYEQYF.

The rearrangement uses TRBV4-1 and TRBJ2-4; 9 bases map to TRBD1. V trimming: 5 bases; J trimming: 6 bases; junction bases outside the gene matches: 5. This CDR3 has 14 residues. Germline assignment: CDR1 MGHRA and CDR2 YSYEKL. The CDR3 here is CASSLQGAANIQYF. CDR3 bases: TGCGCCAGCAGCTTACAGGGGGCGGCAAACATTCAGTACTTC.

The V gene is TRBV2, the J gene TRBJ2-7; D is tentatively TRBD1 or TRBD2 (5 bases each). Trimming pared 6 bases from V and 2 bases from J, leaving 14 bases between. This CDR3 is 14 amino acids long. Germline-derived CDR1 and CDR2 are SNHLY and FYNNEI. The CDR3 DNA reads TGTGCCAGCAGGGCGAGGGGACGTCCCTACGAGCAGTACTTC. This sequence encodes CASRARGRPYEQYF.

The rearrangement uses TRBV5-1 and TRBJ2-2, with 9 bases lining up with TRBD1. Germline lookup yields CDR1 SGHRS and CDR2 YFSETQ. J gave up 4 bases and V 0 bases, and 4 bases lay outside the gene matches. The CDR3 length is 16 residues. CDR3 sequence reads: CASSLEGTGRTGELFF. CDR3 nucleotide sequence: TGCGCCAGCAGCTTGGAAGGGACAGGGCGCACCGGGGAGCTGTTTTTT.

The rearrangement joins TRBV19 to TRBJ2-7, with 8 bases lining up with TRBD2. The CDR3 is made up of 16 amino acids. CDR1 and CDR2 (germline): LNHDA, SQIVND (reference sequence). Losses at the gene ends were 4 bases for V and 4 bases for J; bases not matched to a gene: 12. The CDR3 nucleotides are TGTGCCAGTAGTACAACACATCATAGCGGGATGTACGAGCAGTACTTC. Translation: CASSTTHHSGMYEQYF.

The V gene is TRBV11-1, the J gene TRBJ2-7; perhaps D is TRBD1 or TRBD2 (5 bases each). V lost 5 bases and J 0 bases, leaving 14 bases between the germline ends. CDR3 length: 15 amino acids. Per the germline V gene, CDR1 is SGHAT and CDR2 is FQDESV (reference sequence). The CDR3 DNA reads TGTGCCAGCAGCCAAGAGGCAGGGAGCTCCTACGAGCAGTACTTC. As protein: CASSQEAGSSYEQYF. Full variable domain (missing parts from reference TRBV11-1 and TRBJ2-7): EAEVAQSPRYKITEKSQAVAFWCDPISGHATLYWYRQILGQGPELLVQFQDESVVDDSQLPKDRFSAERLKGVDSTLKIQPAELGDSAMYLCASSQEAGSSYEQYFGPGTRLTVT.

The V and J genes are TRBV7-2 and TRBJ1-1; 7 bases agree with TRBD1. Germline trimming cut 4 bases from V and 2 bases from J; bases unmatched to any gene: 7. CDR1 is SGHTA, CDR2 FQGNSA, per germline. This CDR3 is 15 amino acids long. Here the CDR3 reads CASSSATGANTEAFF. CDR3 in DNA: TGTGCCAGCAGCTCGGCCACAGGGGCAAACACTGAAGCTTTCTTT.

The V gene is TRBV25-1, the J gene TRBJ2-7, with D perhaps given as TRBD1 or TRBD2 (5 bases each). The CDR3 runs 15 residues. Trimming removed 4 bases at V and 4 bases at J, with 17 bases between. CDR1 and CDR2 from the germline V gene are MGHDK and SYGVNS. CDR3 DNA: TGTGCCAGCAGTGGGGGACGATTGGGAGAATACGAGCAGTACTTC. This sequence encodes CASSGGRLGEYEQYF.

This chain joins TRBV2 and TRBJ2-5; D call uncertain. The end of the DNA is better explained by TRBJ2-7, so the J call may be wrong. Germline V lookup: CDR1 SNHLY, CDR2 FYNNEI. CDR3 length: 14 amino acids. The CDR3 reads CASSAGAALYEQYF. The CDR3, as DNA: TGTGCCAGCAGTGCGGGTGCCGCTCTCTACGAGCAGTACTTC.

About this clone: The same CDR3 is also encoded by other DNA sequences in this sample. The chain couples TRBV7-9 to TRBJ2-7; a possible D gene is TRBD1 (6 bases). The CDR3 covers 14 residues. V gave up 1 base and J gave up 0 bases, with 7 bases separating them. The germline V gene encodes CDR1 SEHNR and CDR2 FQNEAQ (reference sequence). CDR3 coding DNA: TGTGCCAGCAGCTTAGGGACAGCCTCCTACGAGCAGTACTTC. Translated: CASSLGTASYEQYF.

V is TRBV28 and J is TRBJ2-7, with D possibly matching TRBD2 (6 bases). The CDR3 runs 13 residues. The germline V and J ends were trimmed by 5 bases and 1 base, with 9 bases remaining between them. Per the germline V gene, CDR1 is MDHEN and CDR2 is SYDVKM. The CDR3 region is CASSMGGSYEQYF. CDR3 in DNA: TGTGCCAGCAGTATGGGGGGTTCCTACGAGCAGTACTTC. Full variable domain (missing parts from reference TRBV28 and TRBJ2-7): DVKVTQSSRYLVKRTGEKVFLECVQDMDHENMFWYRQDPGLGLRLIYFSYDVKMKEKGDIPEGYSVSREKKERFSLILESASTNQTSMYLCASSMGGSYEQYFGPGTRLTVT.

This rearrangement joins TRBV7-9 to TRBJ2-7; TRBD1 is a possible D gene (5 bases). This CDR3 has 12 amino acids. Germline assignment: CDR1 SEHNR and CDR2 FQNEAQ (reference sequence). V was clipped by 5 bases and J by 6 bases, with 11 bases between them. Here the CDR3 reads CASSQGLLEQYF. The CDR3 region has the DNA TGTGCCAGCAGCCAGGGATTACTCGAGCAGTACTTC.

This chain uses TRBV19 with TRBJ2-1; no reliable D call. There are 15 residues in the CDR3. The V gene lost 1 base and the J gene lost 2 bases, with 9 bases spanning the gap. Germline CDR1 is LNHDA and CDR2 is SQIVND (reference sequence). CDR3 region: CASSIGWSAYNEQFF. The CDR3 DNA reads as TGTGCCAGTAGTATAGGTTGGTCGGCCTACAATGAGCAGTTCTTC.

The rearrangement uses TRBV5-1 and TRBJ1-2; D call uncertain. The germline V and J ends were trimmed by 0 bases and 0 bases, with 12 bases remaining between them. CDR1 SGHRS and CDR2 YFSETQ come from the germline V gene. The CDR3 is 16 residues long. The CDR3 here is CASSLGTAATNYGYTF. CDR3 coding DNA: TGCGCCAGCAGCTTGGGTACGGCAGCTACTAACTATGGCTACACCTTC.

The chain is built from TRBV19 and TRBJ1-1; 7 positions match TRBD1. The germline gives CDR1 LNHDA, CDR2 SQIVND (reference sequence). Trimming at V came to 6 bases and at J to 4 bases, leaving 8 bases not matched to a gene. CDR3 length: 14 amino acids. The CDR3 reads CASSRGEGATEAFF. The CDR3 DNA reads TGTGCCAGTAGCCGGGGGGAGGGGGCCACTGAAGCTTTCTTT.

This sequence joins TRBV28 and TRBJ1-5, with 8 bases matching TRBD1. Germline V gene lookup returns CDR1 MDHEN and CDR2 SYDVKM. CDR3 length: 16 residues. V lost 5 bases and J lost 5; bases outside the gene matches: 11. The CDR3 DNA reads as TGTGCCAGCAGTCCGATCCTCCAGGGGGCAGATCAGCCCCAGCATTTT. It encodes CASSPILQGADQPQHF.

The CDR3 coding sequence is TGTGCCAGCGGCCGGGACACCATATACGAGCAGTACTTC. Its protein product is CASGRDTIYEQYF. The chain links TRBV27 to TRBJ2-7; a weak D match, TRBD1 (6 bases). CDR1 and CDR2 (germline): MNHEY, SMNVEV (reference sequence). Trimming cost V 8 bases and J 4 bases, with 15 bases left between them. The CDR3 contains 13 residues.